The 9 T cell receptor beta chains reported below all come from one sample, sequenced in a study of T cells in Graves' hyperthyroidism and ophthalmopathy. TCR beta CDR3 regions were amplified from RNA transcripts. First-round RT-PCR with HTBI primers amplified the TCR CDR3 region. From the multiplex PCR reads, TCRdb called clonotypes with MiXCR, one entry per CDR3 protein. The table records around 440,000 distinct CDR3 sequences, approximately 15% of them present only once. Material for sequencing was blood. All receptors come from a woman aged 18-35 years with Graves' hyperthyroidism.

This clonotype showed up many times. The CDR3 DNA reads TGTGCCAGCAGTTCGGGACTGCCCACCGGGGAGCTGTTTTTT. Protein sequence: CASSSGLPTGELFF. The chain is built from TRBV12-3 or TRBV12-4 and TRBJ2-2; D is possibly TRBD2 (6 bases). V dropped 4 bases and J dropped 4 bases, with 10 bases sitting between them. The length of the CDR3 is 14 residues.

The V and J genes are TRBV27 and TRBJ1-5, with 12 bases matching TRBD1. Germline CDR1 is MNHEY and CDR2 is SMNVEV (reference sequence). V gave up 5 bases and J gave up 7 bases; unmatched junction bases: 9. The CDR3 is 16 residues long. The DNA for the CDR3 is TGTGCCAGCAGTCTAGCCGGGACAGGGGGCCCGCAGCCCCAGCATTTT. It codes for CASSLAGTGGPQPQHF.

This clonotype was seen many times. The chain is built from TRBV11-2 and TRBJ2-7; D is uncertain. Between the trimmed V and J ends, which lost 1 base and 4 bases, there was a span of 14 bases. This CDR3 spans 15 amino acids. Germline loops: CDR1 SGHAT, CDR2 FQNNGV. The CDR3 here is CASSLGTLGTYEQYF. The CDR3 coding sequence is TGTGCCAGCAGCTTAGGCACTCTAGGTACTTACGAGCAGTACTTC.

This clonotype was counted ten times or more. The chain combines TRBV20-1 with TRBJ2-1; a weak D match, TRBD2 (7 bases). The CDR3 covers 15 residues. V dropped 3 bases and J dropped 7 bases, with 19 bases sitting between them. Germline V gene lookup returns CDR1 DFQATT and CDR2 SNEGSKA (reference sequence). For the CDR3, the DNA is TGCAGTGCTAGGGCTTCGCGGGGGCCACGGAATGAGCAGTTCTTC. The encoded protein is CSARASRGPRNEQFF.

At least ten counts were recorded for this clonotype. The V gene is TRBV30, the J gene TRBJ2-3; D ambiguous. V shed 1 base and J shed 2 bases, with 10 bases lying between them. The V gene's germline CDR1 is GTSNPN and CDR2 SVGIG (reference sequence). This CDR3 comprises 14 residues. This CDR3 reads CAWSEVVYTDTQYF. For the CDR3, the DNA is TGTGCCTGGAGTGAAGTGGTCTACACAGATACGCAGTATTTT.

There are many counts of this clonotype. The rearrangement uses TRBV12-3 or TRBV12-4 and TRBJ2-3, with a weak D call TRBD1 (5 bases). The CDR3 sequence is 14 residues long. Trimming took off 1 base at V and 3 bases at J, with 8 bases between the two ends. DNA of the CDR3: TGTGCCAGCAGTTTAGATGGGGCGACAGATACGCAGTATTTT. This encodes CASSLDGATDTQYF.

This clonotype was picked up many times. V and J are TRBV20-1 and TRBJ2-5, with D possibly matching TRBD1 (5 bases). V was cut by 5 bases and J by 2 bases, with 9 bases left in between. This CDR3 has 12 residues. Germline assignment: CDR1 DFQATT and CDR2 SNEGSKA (reference sequence). The CDR3 spells CSAARVQETQYF. Written as DNA, the CDR3 is TGCAGTGCTGCCAGGGTGCAAGAGACCCAGTACTTC.

In nucleotides, the CDR3 is TGCAGTGCTAGAGATTGGACTAGCGGGACGGATGGTGAGCAGTTCTTC. Translation: CSARDWTSGTDGEQFF. This chain connects TRBV20-1 to TRBJ2-1; TRBD2 matches 12 bases. The CDR3 runs 16 residues. Germline-derived CDR1 and CDR2 are DFQATT and SNEGSKA (reference sequence). Losses at the gene ends were 0 bases for V and 9 bases for J; bases not matched to a gene: 9.

Regarding this clonotype: The DNA is omitted, as the CDR3 cannot be located on it reliably, and the CDR3 follows TCRdb's listing. The chain couples TRBV20-1 to TRBJ2-2; TRBD1, the D gene given by the table, was not confirmed from the DNA. The CDR3 is 20 residues long, counting both termini. Germline values: CDR1 DFQATT, CDR2 SNEGSKA (reference sequence). The CDR3 is CSAGEPYEQYFGPGTGELFF.